This T cell receptor beta chain stems from a study of control samples from healthy donors and cancer patients. Assay used: immunoSEQ multiplex PCR; TCRdb lists only in-frame clones, some missing. This sample has around 58,000 clones, with about 96% found just once. The V end was cut by 3 bases, the J end by 4 bases, with 9 bases between. The CDR3 is made up of 13 amino acids. The germline CDR1 and CDR2 sequences are SGHVS and FQNEAQ. This TCR came from a woman aged 18 to 35 in good health. The V and J genes are TRBV7-8 and TRBJ1-1; D unresolved. Sample: blood. Written as DNA, the CDR3 is TGTGCCAGCAGCTTCATCAAGGCCACTGAAGCTTTCTTT. As protein: CASSFIKATEAFF.